This T cell receptor beta chain was sequenced during a study of cytomegalovirus exposure and HLA in healthy donors (dated by TCRdb to between 2016 and 2019). About the study as a whole: An earlier analysis of some 600 of the donors reported approximately 280 Gb of sequence data and around 120 million unique TCR beta sequences obtained from approximately 180 million T cells. An early release that covered fewer than 750 HLA-typed donors contained around 300 gigabases of sequencing data and about 84 million unique TCR sequences. Among the 398 genotyped donors, 75% to 90% belonged to the genetic ancestry cluster associated with self-reported Caucasian donors. The study was designed to test whether signatures of past pathogen exposure could be identified by cataloging public T cell receptors. Using immunosequencing, the study profiled T cell repertoires from 500 to 800 subjects and related those repertoires to cytomegalovirus serostatus. In addition to the first cohort of approximately 670 subjects, a separate validation cohort of some 120 different subjects was used. To predict cytomegalovirus infection status, the study brought together high-throughput TCR immunosequencing, statistical association of individual TCRs with disease status, and machine learning. In a later analysis, previously published TCR beta repertoires from 600 to 850 donors were re-analyzed and high-resolution HLA genotyping was added so that TCR occurrence patterns could be studied. Rather than drawing on any new phenotypic data, the later analysis identified candidate immune exposures from TCR beta sequences and the way those sequences occurred across donors. In an earlier analysis of 550 to 700 of the donors, high-throughput TCR beta sequencing was used to judge whether each TCR beta V gene segment behaved as functional or pseudogenic. Donor age, sex, ethnicity and CMV serostatus were collected together with the repertoire data. A later genetic analysis used genome-wide SNP genotypes for about 55% of the 666 donors, treating that subset as a discovery cohort. All discovery cohort repertoires had been generated using a single sequencing platform. Class I and class II HLA loci were covered by the typing at four-digit resolution. The number of donors typed differed by locus, with 629-630 for A, B, C, DRB1 and DQB1, approximately 500 for DQA1, 600 to 610 for DPA1, and some 470 for DPB1. A handful of DR-DQ haplotypes were treated as single units for association and clustering because of strong linkage in the cohort. Across about 380 genotyped donors of the cohort, an average of approximately 200,000 unique TCR beta nucleotide sequences per donor were sequenced, and roughly 20% of those sequences were non-productive.

In total, over 600 healthy bone marrow donors made up the cohort. At the time of sampling, all cohort members were nominally healthy, though unrecorded immune exposures were likely present. The donor tested CMV seropositive, placing the donor among the 289 seropositive members of the cohort. Every donor gave a peripheral blood sample, and the peripheral blood mononuclear cells from that sample were used for TCR beta sequencing. Genomic DNA was extracted from the blood cell samples with the Qiagen DNeasy Blood Extraction Kit. In regard to this clone: No antigen is known for it. Base-call qualities are not available, and no considerably larger clone is one nucleotide away.

V loses 4 bases of germline sequence and J loses 5 bases, and the interval between the two ends is 17 bases. The CDR3 runs 15 residues from the cysteine to the phenylalanine. The kept DNA is CDR3 alone, 45 bases in frame from the first base. The germline V gene supplies CDR1 SGHAT and CDR2 FQNNGV. The library was generated by the immunoSEQ multiplex PCR assay. The multiplex PCR relied on a mix of 60 forward primers for TCR Vbeta segments and 13 reverse primers for TCR Jbeta segments. The CDR3 region of rearranged TCR beta genes was amplified from genomic DNA with a multiplex PCR assay. The amplified TCR beta libraries were sequenced on the Illumina HiSeq System as 87-base-pair reads. The authors processed their data as follows. A later analysis tallied approximately 87 million unique TCR beta chains across the approximately 670 repertoires, and approximately 12 million of those chains were shared by two or more donors. A nearest-neighbor algorithm error-corrected the raw reads and collapsed the reads into unique sequences, merging closely related sequences to remove PCR and sequencing errors. Alignment of CDR3 sequences to IMGT reference sequences was used to assign V, D and J gene segments. Each retained sequence needed at least a six-nucleotide match to both a V gene segment and a J gene segment. Rearrangements were classified as productive when the CDR3 lacked stop codons and remained in frame with V and J, and all other rearrangements were classified as non-productive. Following IMGT convention, CDR3 was defined as the stretch from the second conserved V-encoded cysteine up to the conserved J-encoded phenylalanine. Sequences without an unambiguous match to a single V gene segment were excluded from the earlier analysis of about 600 of the donors. In an earlier analysis of 587 of the donors, a V segment was called functional when productive rearrangements were above 56.7%, and segregating when the standard deviation between donors exceeded 5%. A statistical classification framework was developed to diagnose cytomegalovirus status using the catalog of TCR beta chain sequences. A later analysis assigned V and J genes by comparing TCR nucleotide sequences with IMGT/GENE-DB human TR gene sequences. In a later analysis, CDR3 sequences and most-parsimonious VDJ recombination scenarios were assigned using the TCRdist pipeline. A later analysis defined each TCR beta chain by its CDR3 amino acid sequence plus V-gene family, and excluded reads lacking a unique V-gene family. In a later analysis, 450 to 600 highly shared, low-generation-probability nucleotide sequences were removed to address suspected cross-contamination and a sequencing artifact. For each public chain, a later analysis derived a clonal expansion index from normalized ranks of inferred template counts within each repertoire. In a later analysis, generation probabilities were computed with a VDJ recombination model fitted to out-of-frame rearrangements, and the resulting probabilities were checked against IGoR. Hypergeometric tests were used in a later analysis to score TCR-TCR, TCR-HLA and TCR-CMV co-occurrence, with a repertoire-size bias correction applied to the TCR pairs. To estimate false discovery rates, a later analysis permuted the HLA or CMV assignments 20 times. A later analysis grouped co-occurring TCRs with DBSCAN, adding TCRdist sequence similarity when clustering within HLA-allele-positive subsets. Co-occurrence clustering excluded repertoires with fewer than 30,000 or more than 120,000 public chains, plus five with anomalous nucleotide sharing. TCRdb's version of the immuneACCESS table is confined to in-frame rearrangements and falls short of the full clone set. An unresolved V gene accounts for under half of the shortfall where checked; the remainder is of unknown origin. The DNA gave D and trimming, while V, J and clone size come from that table. Present in this sample are about 160,000 clones, 75% to 80% of which were seen just once. The ten largest clones take up around 1% of the sample.

Overall results and qualifications from the work: When HLA alleles, especially DR and DQ, strongly co-occurred, attributing TCR associations to individual alleles was difficult. HLA typing was unavailable for some donors at each locus, so association tests used only the typed subset. The study listed 164 TCR beta chains as associated with cytomegalovirus. Most CMV-associated TCR beta chains appeared to be HLA-restricted in a later analysis, and the HLA associations seemed to be driven largely by CMV exposure. In a later genetic analysis, fewer N-insertions in productive TCRs were reported among donors in an Asian-associated ancestry cluster than the approximately 670-donor mean. A further reported finding was that TCR beta sequences accurately predicted the HLA-A and HLA-B alleles for most subjects in the first cohort. Cytomegalovirus status was reported to be diagnosed by the classifier with high specificity and sensitivity in both the original and validation cohorts. The earlier analysis of a few hundred of the donors excluded some 16 rarely observed V segments, including chromosome 9 orphons, because counts were too low. In an earlier analysis of some 550 of the donors, most TCR beta V segments were observed in productive rearrangements about 87% or about 30% of the time, broadly matching IMGT annotations. Linkage disequilibrium might explain the correlated functional status among segregating V segments, but an unknown experimental factor could not be ruled out. According to a later analysis, TCR association rates differed among HLA loci, with DRB1 alleles showing the most associated TCRs and HLA-C alleles showing the fewest. A group of highly shared sequence variants was considered likely to be a technical artifact of the sequencing pipeline. Most TCR sequences were seen in very few donors, while some public TCRs were found in many individuals. According to the authors, the approach could potentially be generalized to other disease states and immunological phenotypes. Only TCR beta chains were sequenced in this cohort, and the absence of alpha or paired-chain data limited detectable features. A later genetic analysis associated a missense DCLRE1C variant with V-gene and J-gene trimming of TCR beta chains, and an independent cohort replicated the association. Some IMGT-functional V segments, including TRBV6-2 and TRBV6-3, could not be distinguished by the 87-base-pair reads and were therefore excluded. Roughly uniform sequencing depth across donors was assumed in presence/absence analyses, although this assumption may not hold. Several of the top co-occurrence clusters appeared to be linked to parvovirus B19, influenza, CMV and Epstein-Barr virus, according to a later analysis. At a false discovery rate of 0.05, a later analysis linked under 20,000 TCR beta sequences to specific HLA alleles. In vitro tests confirmed that a few of the cytomegalovirus-associated TCR beta chains recognize cytomegalovirus antigens. Compared with equally common non-associated chains, HLA-associated TCR beta chains in a later analysis were more clonally expanded and had lower generation probabilities. CMV serostatus was the only immune exposure information available for the cohort.

The sample comprised PBMCs. The receptor comes from a woman in her forties or fifties in good health and CMV-seropositive. This receptor chain uses TRBV11-2 and TRBJ1-1; a weak D assignment points to TRBD1 (5 bases agree). Read as DNA, the sequence is TGTGCCAGCAGCTCCACCTGGGGCCGCAGGACTGAAGCTTTCTTT. Its protein product is CASSSTWGRRTEAFF.